This is a list of T cell receptor beta chains from one sample in a study of identical twins. TCRdb independently ran MiXCR on the 5' RACE reads; one entry per CDR3 protein. The profile shows some 900,000 distinct CDR3 sequences, 9% to 15% of them singletons. The same specimen was also included in a second study, on yellow fever vaccine responses in identical twins.

The source material was PBMCs. The receptors shown here come from a woman aged 18-30 years in good health. CDR3s include the opening cysteine and the closing phenylalanine or tryptophan. The order of the fields is V gene, D gene, J gene, clone size, CDR3 DNA, CDR3 protein. The D gene is left open where the match is weak. Clone size, where shown, is once, few, many, or a class for clones that have expanded.

V gene: TRBV29-1
D gene: -
J gene: TRBJ2-5
clone size: many
CDR3 DNA: TGCAGCGTGGGACAAGAGACCCAGTACTTC
CDR3 protein: CSVGQETQYF

V gene: TRBV6-1
D gene: -
J gene: TRBJ2-1
clone size: few
CDR3 DNA: TGTGCCAGCAGGCCCGAGCCATCACCACGCAATGAGCAGTTCTTC
CDR3 protein: CASRPEPSPRNEQFF

V gene: TRBV29-1
D gene: TRBD1
J gene: TRBJ1-1
clone size: -
CDR3 DNA: TGCAGCGTCCGGATCGGGACAGCGAACACTGAAGCTTTCTTT
CDR3 protein: CSVRIGTANTEAFF

V gene: TRBV20-1
D gene: -
J gene: TRBJ2-2
clone size: few
CDR3 DNA: TGCAGTGGTCGTCGGGATTTAGGGGAGCTGTTTTTT
CDR3 protein: CSGRRDLGELFF

V gene: TRBV5-1
D gene: -
J gene: TRBJ2-1
clone size: many
CDR3 DNA: TGCGCCAGCAGCTTGGTGTCCCAATTGACAGCCCCTTACAATGAGCAGTTCTTC
CDR3 protein: CASSLVSQLTAPYNEQFF

V gene: TRBV5-5
D gene: -
J gene: TRBJ2-1
clone size: few
CDR3 DNA: TGTGCCAGCACCCAACTTAGTGATTTCGATGAGCAGTTCTTC
CDR3 protein: CASTQLSDFDEQFF

V gene: TRBV5-1
D gene: -
J gene: TRBJ2-1
clone size: -
CDR3 DNA: TGCGCCAGCACCCTATGGGTGGGGAATGAGCAGTTCTTC
CDR3 protein: CASTLWVGNEQFF

V gene: TRBV19
D gene: -
J gene: TRBJ2-2
clone size: -
CDR3 DNA: TGTGCCAGTAGTATACAGGGATCTACCGGGGAGCTGTTTTTT
CDR3 protein: CASSIQGSTGELFF

V gene: TRBV14
D gene: -
J gene: TRBJ2-1
clone size: few
CDR3 DNA: TGTGCCAGCAGCCAAGATGACCTAGCTAAGAGCTCCTACAATGAGCAGTTCTTC
CDR3 protein: CASSQDDLAKSSYNEQFF

V gene: TRBV27
D gene: TRBD2
J gene: TRBJ2-7
clone size: -
CDR3 DNA: TGTGCCAGCAGTGAAGCGACTAGCGGGAGATCGTACGAGCAGTACTTC
CDR3 protein: CASSEATSGRSYEQYF

V gene: TRBV12-3/TRBV12-4
D gene: -
J gene: TRBJ2-3
clone size: few
CDR3 DNA: TGTGCCAGCAGTTTAGGGGGGCTAACGACAGATACGCAGTATTTT
CDR3 protein: CASSLGGLTTDTQYF

V gene: TRBV27
D gene: -
J gene: TRBJ2-7
clone size: -
CDR3 DNA: TGTGCCAGCAGTACCTCCGTGCCCAGCTCCTACGAGCAGTACTTC
CDR3 protein: CASSTSVPSSYEQYF

V gene: TRBV5-1
D gene: -
J gene: TRBJ2-1
clone size: -
CDR3 DNA: TGCGCCAGCAGCTTGGTAGGGCCTGGGTCCAACAATGAGCAGTTCTTC
CDR3 protein: CASSLVGPGSNNEQFF

V gene: TRBV7-9
D gene: -
J gene: TRBJ1-1
clone size: -
CDR3 DNA: TGTGCCAGCAGCTTATCGATCACTGAAGCTTTCTTT
CDR3 protein: CASSLSITEAFF

V gene: TRBV5-5
D gene: TRBD1
J gene: TRBJ1-2
clone size: many
CDR3 DNA: TGTGCCAGCAGCTCCGGGACAGTCTATGGCTACACCTTC
CDR3 protein: CASSSGTVYGYTF

V gene: TRBV28
D gene: -
J gene: TRBJ2-1
clone size: few
CDR3 DNA: TGTGCCAGCAGTTTGGTACTCGGACGCCTAGGGGTCTACAATGAGCAGTTCTTC
CDR3 protein: CASSLVLGRLGVYNEQFF

V gene: TRBV29-1
D gene: TRBD1
J gene: TRBJ1-1
clone size: few
CDR3 DNA: TGCAGCGTTGATGGGACAGCGCTAACTGAAGCTTTCTTT
CDR3 protein: CSVDGTALTEAFF

V gene: TRBV28
D gene: -
J gene: TRBJ2-1
clone size: -
CDR3 DNA: TGTGCCAGCAGTTCCCCCCGGGACTCAAAACCTTACAATGAGCAGTTCTTC
CDR3 protein: CASSSPRDSKPYNEQFF

V gene: TRBV3-1
D gene: -
J gene: TRBJ2-5
clone size: -
CDR3 DNA: TGTGCCAGCAGCCAAGACCAAGTGGGTAGTTGGAAGACCCAGTACTTC
CDR3 protein: CASSQDQVGSWKTQYF

V gene: TRBV5-1
D gene: TRBD2
J gene: TRBJ2-3
clone size: few
CDR3 DNA: TGCGCCAGCAGCTTGGCCGGGGGGACCAACACAGATACGCAGTATTTT
CDR3 protein: CASSLAGGTNTDTQYF

V gene: TRBV19
D gene: TRBD2
J gene: TRBJ2-7
clone size: -
CDR3 DNA: TGTGCCAGTAGTATAATCCTAGCGGTGCCCTACGAGCAGTACTTC
CDR3 protein: CASSIILAVPYEQYF

V gene: TRBV29-1
D gene: -
J gene: TRBJ2-3
clone size: few
CDR3 DNA: TGCAGCGTTTGTGTTGGGCCAGATACGCAGTATTTT
CDR3 protein: CSVCVGPDTQYF

V gene: TRBV7-9
D gene: -
J gene: TRBJ2-1
clone size: many
CDR3 DNA: TGTGCCAGCAGCTTAGGAGGGAGTTTTGATGAGCAGTTCTTC
CDR3 protein: CASSLGGSFDEQFF

V gene: TRBV7-8
D gene: -
J gene: TRBJ2-7
clone size: -
CDR3 DNA: TGTGCCAGCAGCAAAAGGCAGGGGAGCTCCTACGAGCAGTACTTC
CDR3 protein: CASSKRQGSSYEQYF